This paragraph reports one TCR beta chain. The antigen this receptor binds is unknown. No quality values exist for individual bases; no much larger clone is one base distant. Preparation of the library involved the immunoSEQ multiplex PCR assay. For the multiplex PCR, a mixture combining 60 forward primers for TCR Vbeta segments and 13 reverse primers for TCR Jbeta segments was used. A multiplex PCR assay on genomic DNA amplified the CDR3 region of rearranged TCR beta genes. On the Illumina HiSeq System, the amplified TCR beta libraries were sequenced as 87-base-pair reads. The study's own analysis went as follows. Across the 500 to 850 repertoires, a later analysis counted 78 million or so unique TCR beta chains, approximately 12 million of which were shared by at least two donors. A nearest-neighbor algorithm error-corrected the raw reads and collapsed the reads into unique sequences, merging closely related sequences to remove PCR and sequencing errors. Alignment of CDR3 sequences to IMGT reference sequences was used to assign V, D and J gene segments. For a sequence to be retained, a match of at least six nucleotides to both a V gene segment and a J gene segment was required. A rearrangement counted as productive if the CDR3 had no stop codons and remained in frame with V and J, and every other rearrangement counted as non-productive. Following IMGT convention, CDR3 was defined as the stretch from the second conserved V-encoded cysteine up to the conserved J-encoded phenylalanine. In an earlier analysis of around 540 of the donors, sequences lacking an unambiguous match to a single V gene segment were excluded. In an earlier analysis of more than 500 of the donors, a V segment was called functional when productive rearrangements were above 56.7%, and segregating when the standard deviation between donors exceeded 5%. A statistical classification framework was built to diagnose cytomegalovirus status from the catalog of TCR beta chain sequences. In a later analysis, V and J genes were assigned by comparing TCR nucleotide sequences against IMGT/GENE-DB human TR gene sequences. The TCRdist pipeline was used in a later analysis to assign CDR3 sequences and most-parsimonious VDJ recombination scenarios. In a later analysis, every TCR beta chain was defined by the combination of its CDR3 amino acid sequence and its V-gene family, and reads without a unique V-gene family were dropped. As a way to deal with suspected cross-contamination and a sequencing artifact, a later analysis dropped nearly 600 nucleotide sequences that were highly shared and had low generation probability. In a later analysis, a clonal expansion index was calculated for each public chain from normalized within-repertoire ranks of inferred template counts. A later analysis computed generation probabilities with a VDJ recombination model fitted to out-of-frame rearrangements, and checked the results against IGoR. In a later analysis, hypergeometric tests were used to score TCR-TCR, TCR-HLA and TCR-CMV co-occurrence, with a repertoire-size bias correction applied to TCR pairs. A later analysis estimated false discovery rates by permuting HLA or CMV assignments 20 times. A later analysis grouped co-occurring TCRs with DBSCAN, adding TCRdist sequence similarity when clustering within HLA-allele-positive subsets. For co-occurrence clustering, repertoires with fewer than 30,000 or more than 120,000 public chains were excluded, along with several repertoires with anomalous nucleotide sharing. As stored in TCRdb, this immuneACCESS dataset retains in-frame rearrangements with V and J assigned. A fraction of the clones does not appear; measured against another copy, unresolved V genes explain less than half of the discrepancy, and the remainder lacks a known reason. V and J calls and clone size are those listed in that table; D and trimming were worked out from the DNA. The sample data list 140,000 to 150,000 clones, and 80% to 90% of these were observed just once. The ten largest clonotypes hold about 4.1% of the sample.

The cohort consisted of fewer than 700 healthy bone marrow donors. At the time of sampling, all cohort members were nominally healthy, though unrecorded immune exposures were likely present. The donor was CMV seropositive and belonged to the group of 250 to 300 seropositive cohort members. Each donor provided a peripheral blood sample, and peripheral blood mononuclear cells were used for TCR beta sequencing. The Qiagen DNeasy Blood Extraction Kit was used to extract genomic DNA from the blood cell samples. The germline V gene encodes CDR1 SGHNT and CDR2 YYREEE (reference sequence). Taken from cysteine to phenylalanine, the CDR3 has 14 residues. Solely the CDR3 DNA is kept, with 42 bases framed from the first base. The trim is 5 bases for V and 5 bases for J, with a gap of 17 bases between the germline ends. This entry comes from a study of cytomegalovirus exposure and HLA in healthy donors (dated by TCRdb to between 2016 and 2019). Background on the whole study: An earlier analysis of some 600 of the donors reported under 300 Gb of sequence data and around 100 million unique TCR beta sequences obtained from about 180 million T cells. An early release covering about 600 HLA-typed donors comprised 250 to 350 gigabases of sequencing data and roughly 86 million unique TCR sequences. Of the roughly 410 genotyped donors, 80% to 90% were placed in the genetic ancestry cluster associated with self-reported Caucasian donors. The aim of the study was to test whether cataloging public T cell receptors could identify signatures of past pathogen exposure. The T cell repertoires of roughly 660 subjects were profiled by immunosequencing and related to cytomegalovirus serostatus. Besides the first cohort of roughly 700 subjects, a separate validation cohort made up of 120 different subjects was used. High-throughput TCR immunosequencing, statistical association of individual TCRs with disease status, and machine learning were combined to predict cytomegalovirus infection status. To study patterns of TCR occurrence, a later analysis re-analyzed previously published TCR beta repertoires from several hundred donors and added high-resolution HLA genotyping. The later analysis used no new phenotypic data to find candidate immune exposures, relying instead on TCR beta sequences and their occurrence across donors. To decide whether each TCR beta V gene segment behaved as functional or pseudogenic, an earlier analysis of approximately 600 of the donors relied on high-throughput TCR beta sequencing. Donor age, sex, ethnicity and CMV serostatus were collected together with the repertoire data. In a later genetic analysis, genome-wide SNP genotypes for about 55% of the roughly 670 donors were used, and that subset was treated as a discovery cohort. All discovery cohort repertoires had been generated using a single sequencing platform. HLA typing included class I and class II loci at four-digit resolution. Typing coverage differed by locus: A, B, C, DRB1 and DQB1 were typed in roughly 629-640 donors, DQA1 in approximately 520, DPA1 in nearly 610, and DPB1 in approximately 450. Roughly five DR-DQ haplotypes were handled as single units for association and clustering, since linkage in the cohort was strong. Across about 370 genotyped donors of the cohort, an average of about 200,000 unique TCR beta nucleotide sequences per donor were sequenced, and 15% to 20% of those sequences were non-productive. Beyond this particular receptor, the publication reports: While some public TCRs were present in many individuals, most TCR sequences turned up only very rarely across donors. Correlated functional status among segregating V segments might be attributable to linkage disequilibrium, but an unknown experimental factor could not be ruled out. Only TCR beta chains were sequenced in this cohort, and the absence of alpha or paired-chain data limited detectable features. Because HLA typing was unavailable for some donors at each locus, only the typed subset was used in association tests. It was suggested by the authors that the approach could potentially be generalized to other disease states and immunological phenotypes. A cluster of highly shared sequence variants was judged likely to be a technical artifact of the sequencing pipeline. Immune exposure information for the cohort was limited to CMV serostatus. Assigning TCR associations to individual alleles was difficult when HLA alleles, especially DR and DQ, strongly co-occurred. A further reported finding was that TCR beta sequences accurately predicted the HLA-A and HLA-B alleles for most subjects in the first cohort. A later analysis associated about 18,000 TCR beta sequences with specific HLA alleles at a false discovery rate of 0.05. A later analysis found that HLA-associated TCR beta chains were more clonally expanded and had lower generation probabilities than equally common non-associated chains. In a later genetic analysis, fewer N-insertions in productive TCRs were reported among donors in an Asian-associated ancestry cluster than the roughly 640-donor mean. A later analysis reported that several top co-occurrence clusters appeared linked to parvovirus B19, influenza, CMV and Epstein-Barr virus. Three of the identified cytomegalovirus-associated TCR beta chains were confirmed in vitro to be specific for cytomegalovirus antigens. Over 15 rarely observed V segments, including chromosome 9 orphons, were excluded from the earlier analysis of several hundred of the donors because counts were too low. In a later analysis, the rate of TCR association differed among HLA loci, with DRB1 alleles having the most associated TCRs and HLA-C alleles having the fewest. V-gene and J-gene trimming of TCR beta chains was associated with a missense DCLRE1C variant in a later genetic analysis, and the association was replicated in an independent cohort. Some IMGT-functional V segments, including TRBV6-2 and TRBV6-3, could not be told apart with the 87-base-pair reads, so those segments were excluded. Cytomegalovirus status was reported to be diagnosed by the classifier with high specificity and sensitivity in both the original and validation cohorts. A later analysis found that most CMV-associated TCR beta chains appeared HLA-restricted, with HLA associations seemingly driven largely by CMV exposure. Broadly in line with IMGT annotations, most TCR beta V segments showed up in productive rearrangements about 87% or about 30% of the time in an earlier analysis of 587 of the donors. The presence/absence analyses assumed that sequencing depth was roughly uniform across donors, and that assumption may not be true. The study listed 150 to 200 TCR beta chains as associated with cytomegalovirus.

The sequence came from a woman in her thirties or forties in good health and CMV-seropositive. The chain couples TRBV5-4 to TRBJ2-7; the D gene is perhaps TRBD1, on 6 matching bases. Sequenced material: PBMCs. The DNA sequence follows: TGTGCCAGCAGAGACTTCGGACAGTTCAACGAGCAGTACTTC. This codes for CASRDFGQFNEQYF.